Listed here are 31 T cell receptor beta chains from one sample, sequenced in a study of T-cell memory formation after mild COVID-19. TCRdb redid the calling of the 5' RACE reads with MiXCR, one entry per CDR3 protein. The sample has fewer than 600,000 distinct CDR3 sequences; about a fifth are singletons. Specimen: PBMCs or a T cell subset sorted from them (not recorded which). These receptors came from an adult woman who had mild COVID-19 (a few samples of this study predate the infection). Cell type and time point are not known.

This clonotype came up a few times. The V and J genes are TRBV7-9 and TRBJ1-6; unclear D gene. Trimming took 1 base from V and 8 from J, leaving 6 bases between them. The CDR3 extends over 13 amino acids. CDR1 is SEHNR and CDR2 is FQNEAQ in the germline V gene (reference sequence). Written as DNA, the CDR3 is TGTGCCAGCAGCTTAGGTCAGGATTCACCCCTCCACTTT. Translated, it gives CASSLGQDSPLHF.

This chain uses TRBV20-1 with TRBJ2-7; perhaps TRBD1 as D (6 bases). Trimming cost V 2 bases and J 0 bases, with 14 bases left between them. There are 15 residues in the CDR3. Germline V gene lookup returns CDR1 DFQATT and CDR2 SNEGSKA (reference sequence). The DNA for the CDR3 is TGCAGTGCTAGACGAACAGACAGGTTCTCCTACGAGCAGTACTTC. Translated, it gives CSARRTDRFSYEQYF.

This clonotype appeared a single time. The J gene is TRBJ2-1, the V gene TRBV24-1; D not resolved. This CDR3 contains 11 residues. V was trimmed by 9 bases and J by 6 bases, leaving 8 bases between them. CDR1 and CDR2 from the germline V gene are KGHDR and SFDVKD. CDR3 loop: CATRLANEQFF. DNA for the CDR3: TGTGCCACCCGATTAGCCAATGAGCAGTTCTTC.

In its sample, this clonotype was seen a few times. V usage is TRBV12-3 or TRBV12-4 and J usage is TRBJ2-2; TRBD2 aligns across 9 bases. The junction had 2 bases not matched to a gene; V was cut back by 1 base and J by 2 bases. This CDR3 comprises 16 residues. The CDR3 DNA sequence: TGTGCCAGCAGTTTAGGTAGCGGGAGTAACACCGGGGAGCTGTTTTTT. It yields the protein CASSLGSGSNTGELFF.

This clonotype was seen ten or more times. This chain uses TRBV5-1 with TRBJ2-7, with TRBD1 matching over 9 bases. V lost 4 bases to trimming and J lost 2 bases; unmatched junction nucleotides: 4. The germline CDR1 and CDR2 sequences are SGHRS and YFSETQ. The CDR3 loop spans 14 amino acids. CDR3 residues: CASSPGTGPYEQYF. The CDR3 DNA reads TGCGCCAGCAGCCCCGGGACAGGGCCCTACGAGCAGTACTTC.

At least ten counts were recorded for this clonotype. For the CDR3, the DNA is TGTGCCAGCAGCTTAAGCGTAGCGGGCAGGGCGCAGTATTTT. It yields the protein CASSLSVAGRAQYF. The chain couples TRBV5-8 to TRBJ2-3; 7 bases are shared with TRBD2. With V trimmed by 2 bases and J by 10 bases, 10 bases remained unmatched. Germline assignment: CDR1 SGHTS and CDR2 YDEGEE. This CDR3 is built from 14 residues.

This chain links TRBV15 with TRBJ1-1; 10 positions match TRBD1. The CDR3 runs 14 residues. The J segment lost 3 bases and the V segment lost 8 bases, leaving 6 bases of the junction unmatched. CDR1 and CDR2 from the germline V gene are LNHNV and YYDKDF (reference sequence). CDR3 sequence reads: CATGQGGGYTEAFF. DNA for the CDR3: TGTGCCACCGGACAGGGGGGCGGATACACTGAAGCTTTCTTT.

The chain uses TRBV12-3 or TRBV12-4 and TRBJ2-1; D uncertain. The V end was cut by 8 bases, the J end by 0 bases, with 11 bases between. The CDR3 extends over 14 amino acids. CDR3 in DNA: TGTGCCAGCCTCAGGACGCCCTCCTACAATGAGCAGTTCTTC. Its translation: CASLRTPSYNEQFF.

This clonotype has a handful of counts. The chain uses TRBV4-3 and TRBJ1-6; 7 bases are a match to TRBD1. The CDR3 has 18 amino acids. V trimming: 1 base; J trimming: 11 bases; junction bases outside the gene matches: 17. Germline CDR1 LGHNA, CDR2 YSLEER. This CDR3 is CASSQAERGGLNRAPLHF. In DNA, the CDR3 is TGCGCCAGCAGCCAAGCGGAGAGAGGGGGCCTTAATCGGGCACCCCTCCACTTT.

A few counts support this clonotype. This sequence joins TRBV6-5 and TRBJ2-6; 8 positions match TRBD1. Trimming cost V 7 bases and J 4 bases; bases outside gene matches: 9. The CDR3 contains 16 residues. CDR1 MNHEY and CDR2 SVGAGI come from the germline V gene. CDR3 loop: CASTKDRAAGANVLTF. The CDR3 coding sequence is TGTGCCAGCACCAAGGACAGGGCGGCGGGGGCCAACGTCCTGACTTTC.

This clonotype was counted at least ten times. The chain links TRBV5-1 to TRBJ2-3; D perhaps matches TRBD1 (6 bases). Trimming removed 4 bases at V and 2 bases at J, with 11 bases between. The CDR3 runs to 14 residues. The germline V gene encodes CDR1 SGHRS and CDR2 YFSETQ. This chain's CDR3 is CASSLRGPTDTQYF. For the CDR3, the DNA is TGCGCCAGCAGCCTCAGGGGTCCCACAGATACGCAGTATTTT.

The J gene is TRBJ2-2, the V gene TRBV5-6, with D unclear. V was pared by 0 bases and J by 0 bases, with 9 bases between. The CDR3 length is 16 residues. Germline assignment: CDR1 SGHDT and CDR2 YYEEEE. The CDR3 loop reads CASSLVGEANTGELFF. Written as DNA, the CDR3 is TGTGCCAGCAGCTTGGTAGGAGAAGCGAACACCGGGGAGCTGTTTTTT.

The rearrangement joins TRBV28 to TRBJ1-2, with D perhaps TRBD1 (5 bases). Germline V CDR1 and CDR2: MDHEN, SYDVKM. V lost 3 bases and J lost 4, with 12 bases in between. The CDR3 covers 14 residues. The CDR3 reads CASSLGDLAYGYTF. The CDR3 DNA sequence: TGTGCCAGCAGTTTGGGGGATCTGGCCTATGGCTACACCTTC.

This clonotype has just a few counts. The chain combines TRBV5-6 with TRBJ2-2, with D maybe TRBD2 (6 bases). Trimming removed 0 bases at V and 0 bases at J, with 9 bases between. The CDR3 consists of 16 residues. The V gene's germline CDR1 is SGHDT and CDR2 YYEEEE. This CDR3 reads CASSLGREANTGELFF. The CDR3, as DNA: TGTGCCAGCAGCTTGGGCAGGGAGGCGAACACCGGGGAGCTGTTTTTT.

The table lists this clonotype with a few counts. The chain carries TRBV25-1 and TRBJ2-7, with a tentative D call TRBD2 (6 bases). Germline CDR1 is MGHDK and CDR2 is SYGVNS. V was pared by 3 bases and J by 4 bases, with 13 bases between. CDR3 length: 14 residues. CDR3 region: CASSDRDLVYEQYF. The CDR3 DNA reads TGTGCCAGCAGTGACAGGGACTTAGTTTACGAGCAGTACTTC.

This clonotype has just a few counts. This chain links TRBV9 with TRBJ2-7; 7 bases line up with TRBD2. The V gene's germline CDR1 is SGDLS and CDR2 YYNGEE. With V trimmed by 2 bases and J by 1 base, 3 bases remained unmatched. The CDR3 length is 14 residues. CDR3: CASSVGGFSYEQYF. The CDR3 region has the DNA TGTGCCAGCAGCGTCGGGGGGTTTTCCTACGAGCAGTACTTC.

This clonotype was seen only a few times. The rearrangement uses TRBV20-1 and TRBJ2-3, with 13 bases identical to TRBD2. This CDR3 has 16 amino acids. Germline-derived CDR1 and CDR2 are DFQATT and SNEGSKA (reference sequence). Trimming took 1 base from V and 2 from J; bases not matched to a gene: 3. DNA of the CDR3: TGCAGTGCTAGAGCGACTAGCGGGAGGTCCACAGATACGCAGTATTTT. It encodes CSARATSGRSTDTQYF.

CDR3 in amino acids: CASSLQPSIYEQYF. Here the CDR3 DNA reads TGTGCCAGCAGTTTGCAACCTAGCATCTACGAGCAGTACTTC. The chain recombines TRBV12-3 or TRBV12-4 with TRBJ2-7, with a tentative D call TRBD2 (5 bases). V was trimmed by 3 bases and J by 3 bases, leaving 12 bases between them. The CDR3 has 14 amino acids.

This clonotype was picked up a small number of times. This chain links TRBV29-1 with TRBJ2-5, with TRBD2 identical over 8 bases. The germline gives CDR1 SQVTM, CDR2 ANQGSEA. J was trimmed by 3 bases and V by 4 bases; bases with no gene match: 4. The CDR3 length is 13 residues. The CDR3 bases are TGCAGCGTTGGAGTTAGCGGGAAAGAGACCCAGTACTTC. Protein product: CSVGVSGKETQYF.

The V gene is TRBV18, the J gene TRBJ2-7; 7 bases are a match to TRBD1. The V and J ends lost 1 base and 0 bases, in that order; junction bases with no gene match: 6. Germline values: CDR1 KGHSH, CDR2 LQKENI. The CDR3 has 16 residues. The CDR3 region has the DNA TGTGCCAGCTCACCACAAGCAACAGGGGACTCCTACGAGCAGTACTTC. Translating it yields CASSPQATGDSYEQYF.

The rearrangement uses TRBV7-2 and TRBJ2-3; D not certain. CDR1 SGHTA and CDR2 FQGNSA come from the germline V gene. This CDR3 has 14 residues. Trimming took 5 bases from V and 1 from J, leaving 10 bases between them. This CDR3 reads CASSQSTGTDTQYF. The CDR3 DNA sequence: TGTGCCAGCAGCCAAAGCACTGGCACAGATACGCAGTATTTT. Complete variable domain (other parts from reference TRBV7-2 and TRBJ2-3): GAGVSQSPSNKVTEKGKDVELRCDPISGHTALYWYRQSLGQGLEFLIYFQGNSAPDKSGLPSDRFSAERTGGSVSTLTIQRTQQEDSAVYLCASSQSTGTDTQYFGPGTRLTVL.

The rearrangement uses TRBV5-1 and TRBJ2-1; D unresolved. Between the trimmed V and J ends, which lost 5 bases and 5 bases, there was a span of 11 bases. Germline V lookup: CDR1 SGHRS, CDR2 YFSETQ. CDR3 length equals 13 residues. The CDR3 region is CASRLIEDNEQFF. The CDR3 DNA reads as TGCGCCAGCAGATTGATCGAAGACAATGAGCAGTTCTTC. Full variable domain (missing parts from reference TRBV5-1 and TRBJ2-1): KAGVTQTPRYLIKTRGQQVTLSCSPISGHRSVSWYQQTPGQGLQFLFEYFSETQRNKGNFPGRFSGRQFSNSRSEMNVSTLELGDSALYLCASRLIEDNEQFFGPGTRLTVL.

This clonotype is a singleton in its sample. This chain connects TRBV12-3 or TRBV12-4 to TRBJ1-5; D remains unclear. CDR3 length: 14 residues. Trimming shortened V by 6 bases and J by 3 bases, and 12 bases separated the two germline ends. This chain's CDR3 is CASRDLYTNQPQHF. The CDR3 DNA is TGTGCCAGCAGGGACCTCTACACCAATCAGCCCCAGCATTTT.

In this sample, this clonotype turned up a few times. This chain connects TRBV7-9 to TRBJ2-3, with D unclear. V shed 1 base and J shed 5 bases, with 7 bases lying between them. Germline loops: CDR1 SEHNR, CDR2 FQNEAQ (reference sequence). The CDR3 is 13 amino acids. The CDR3 nucleotides read TGTGCCAGCAGCTTAGTCTACAGAGATACGCAGTATTTT. Its translation: CASSLVYRDTQYF. Combining the CDR3 with reference TRBV7-9 and TRBJ2-3 gives the whole variable domain DTGVSQNPRHKITKRGQNVTFRCDPISEHNRLYWYRQTLGQGPEFLTYFQNEAQLEKSRLLSDRFSAERPKGSFSTLEIQRTEQGDSAMYLCASSLVYRDTQYFGPGTRLTVL.

The J gene is TRBJ2-5, the V gene TRBV20-1; TRBD2 agrees at 14 bases. The CDR3 length is 16 residues. V lost 1 base and J lost 5; bases outside the gene matches: 6. Germline V gives CDR1 DFQATT, CDR2 SNEGSKA (reference sequence). CDR3 sequence reads: CSARGPRTSGRETQYF. In nucleotides, the CDR3 is TGCAGTGCTAGAGGACCAAGGACTAGCGGGAGGGAGACCCAGTACTTC.

This clonotype has just a few counts. The V and J genes are TRBV5-1 and TRBJ2-5; 7 bases are a match to TRBD1. The germline V gene encodes CDR1 SGHRS and CDR2 YFSETQ. The ends lost 4 bases at V and 0 bases at J; junction bases unmatched: 6. The CDR3 extends over 15 amino acids. The CDR3 DNA is TGCGCCAGCAGCCAGCTCGGGACAGACCAAGAGACCCAGTACTTC. Its translation: CASSQLGTDQETQYF.

This clonotype was picked up a small number of times. The rearrangement links TRBV29-1 to TRBJ2-2; no reliable D call. CDR1 and CDR2 from the germline V gene are SQVTM and ANQGSEA. The CDR3 length is 14 residues. With 7 bases removed from V and 4 bases from J, the gap between germline ends came to 16 bases. DNA for the CDR3: TGCAGCGCTGCGGAGCTCCGGGCCACCGGGGAGCTGTTTTTT. Residues: CSAAELRATGELFF.

This clonotype appeared a few times. This chain connects TRBV20-1 to TRBJ2-3; weak D call: TRBD1 (6 bases). The CDR3 extends over 14 amino acids. Trimming stripped 6 bases from V and 1 base from J, with 14 bases between. The germline gives CDR1 DFQATT, CDR2 SNEGSKA (reference sequence). CDR3 region: CSAQWGPGTDTQYF. The CDR3 DNA is TGCAGTGCGCAGTGGGGGCCTGGCACAGATACGCAGTATTTT.

The gene calls are TRBV24-1 and TRBJ2-2; 8 positions match TRBD1. V shed 11 bases, J shed 2 bases, and the junction held 3 bases outside the gene matches. In germline, CDR1 is KGHDR, CDR2 SFDVKD. The CDR3 sequence is 13 residues long. The CDR3 DNA is TGTGCCATTGGACAGGGTAACACCGGGGAGCTGTTTTTT. This encodes CAIGQGNTGELFF.

The rearrangement joins TRBV19 to TRBJ1-1; D is possibly TRBD1 (6 bases). The CDR3 extends over 17 amino acids. The V gene's germline CDR1 is LNHDA and CDR2 SQIVND (reference sequence). V was clipped by 3 bases and J by 1 base, with 18 bases between them. The CDR3 is CASSMLQGRRANTEAFF. In nucleotides, the CDR3 is TGTGCCAGTAGTATGTTACAGGGCAGAAGGGCGAACACTGAAGCTTTCTTT.

This clonotype was seen a few times. The V and J genes are TRBV12-3 or TRBV12-4 and TRBJ2-5; TRBD1 is a possible D gene (5 bases). The V and J ends lost 3 bases and 5 bases respectively, with 16 bases between them. The CDR3 is made up of 15 amino acids. CDR3 sequence: CASSFRPGMEETQYF. The CDR3 DNA follows: TGTGCCAGCAGTTTTCGTCCAGGGATGGAGGAGACCCAGTACTTC.